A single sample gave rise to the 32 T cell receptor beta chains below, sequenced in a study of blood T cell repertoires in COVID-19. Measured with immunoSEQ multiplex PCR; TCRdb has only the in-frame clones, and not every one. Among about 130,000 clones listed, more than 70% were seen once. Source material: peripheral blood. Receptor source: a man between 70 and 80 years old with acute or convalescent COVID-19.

The CDR3 DNA sequence: TGTGCCAGCAGCCCTGGACTGACCCAAGAGACCCAGTACTTC. It codes for CASSPGLTQETQYF. The rearrangement links TRBV3-1 (or the pseudogene TRBV3-2) to TRBJ2-5, with D possibly being TRBD2 (5 bases). This CDR3 region has 14 residues. Trimming took 4 bases from V and 1 from J, leaving 10 bases between them. Germline lookup yields CDR1 LGHDT and CDR2 YNNKEL (reference sequence).

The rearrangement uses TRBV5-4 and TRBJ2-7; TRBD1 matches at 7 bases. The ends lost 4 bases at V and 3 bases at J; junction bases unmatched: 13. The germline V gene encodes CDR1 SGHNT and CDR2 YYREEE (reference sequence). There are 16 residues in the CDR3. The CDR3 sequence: CASSRGSLTGNYEQYF. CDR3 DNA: TGTGCCAGCAGCCGCGGGTCGTTGACAGGGAACTACGAGCAGTACTTC.

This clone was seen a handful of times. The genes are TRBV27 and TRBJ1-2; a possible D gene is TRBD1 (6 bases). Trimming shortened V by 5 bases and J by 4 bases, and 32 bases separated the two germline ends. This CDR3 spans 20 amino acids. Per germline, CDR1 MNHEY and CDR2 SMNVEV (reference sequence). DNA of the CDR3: TGTGCCAGCAGTCCCCAACCCTTTACAGGGACACGTCTACTATCCTATGGCTACACCTTC. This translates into CASSPQPFTGTRLLSYGYTF.

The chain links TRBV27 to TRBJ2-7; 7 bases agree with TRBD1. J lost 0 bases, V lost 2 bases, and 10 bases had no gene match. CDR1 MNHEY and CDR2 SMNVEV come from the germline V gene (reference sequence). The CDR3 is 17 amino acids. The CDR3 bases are TGTGCCAGCAGTTTAGTACTGCCAACAGGGGCCTCCTACGAGCAGTACTTC. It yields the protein CASSLVLPTGASYEQYF.

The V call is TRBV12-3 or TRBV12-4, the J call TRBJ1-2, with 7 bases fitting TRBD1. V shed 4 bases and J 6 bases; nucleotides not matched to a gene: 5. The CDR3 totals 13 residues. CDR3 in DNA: TGTGCCAGCAGTTGGGGACAGAGGGATGGCTACACCTTC. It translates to CASSWGQRDGYTF.

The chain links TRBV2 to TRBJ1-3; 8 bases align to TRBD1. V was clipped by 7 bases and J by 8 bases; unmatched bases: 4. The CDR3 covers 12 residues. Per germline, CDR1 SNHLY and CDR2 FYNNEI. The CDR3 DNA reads TGTGCCAGCACGACAGGGGTCGACACCATATATTTT. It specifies CASTTGVDTIYF.

The DNA for the CDR3 is TGTGCCAGCAGCAAAGTGCCGGGGAACTACAGTAAACTGTTTTTT. Encoded protein: CASSKVPGNYSKLFF. The chain links TRBV21-1 to TRBJ1-4. TRBV21-1 is marked as a pseudogene. The CDR3 loop spans 15 amino acids.

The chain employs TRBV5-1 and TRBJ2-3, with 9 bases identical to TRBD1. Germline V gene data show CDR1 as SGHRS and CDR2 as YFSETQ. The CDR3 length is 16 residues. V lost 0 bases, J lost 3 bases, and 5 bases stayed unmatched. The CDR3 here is CASSLDRGRGTDTQYF. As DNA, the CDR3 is TGCGCCAGCAGCTTGGACAGGGGGCGCGGTACAGATACGCAGTATTTT.

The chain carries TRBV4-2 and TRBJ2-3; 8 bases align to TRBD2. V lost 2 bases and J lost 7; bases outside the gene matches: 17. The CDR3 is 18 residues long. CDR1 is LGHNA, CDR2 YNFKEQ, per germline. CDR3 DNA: TGTGCCAGCAGCCAAAACGGGATAACGGGGGGGCAGGTTCATACGCAGTATTTT. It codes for CASSQNGITGGQVHTQYF.

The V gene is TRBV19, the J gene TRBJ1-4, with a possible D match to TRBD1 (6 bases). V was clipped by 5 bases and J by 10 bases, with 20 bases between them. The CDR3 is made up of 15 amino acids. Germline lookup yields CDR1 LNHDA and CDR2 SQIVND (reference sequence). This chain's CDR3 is CASSPTGSMAGKLFF. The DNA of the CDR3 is TGTGCCAGTAGTCCCACAGGGTCGATGGCTGGAAAACTGTTTTTT.

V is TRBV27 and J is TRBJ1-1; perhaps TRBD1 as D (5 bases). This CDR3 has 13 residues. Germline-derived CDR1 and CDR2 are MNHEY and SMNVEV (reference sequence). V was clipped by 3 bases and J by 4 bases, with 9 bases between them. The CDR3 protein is CASSFLGGTEAFF. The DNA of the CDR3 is TGTGCCAGCAGTTTTCTGGGGGGCACTGAAGCTTTCTTT.

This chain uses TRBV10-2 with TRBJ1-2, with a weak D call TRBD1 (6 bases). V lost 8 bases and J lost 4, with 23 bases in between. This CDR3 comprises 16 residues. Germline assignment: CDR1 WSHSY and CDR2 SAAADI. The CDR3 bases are TGCGCCAGCCGAGTGGGCGATGGCAGGGGCCTCTATGGCTACACCTTC. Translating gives CASRVGDGRGLYGYTF.

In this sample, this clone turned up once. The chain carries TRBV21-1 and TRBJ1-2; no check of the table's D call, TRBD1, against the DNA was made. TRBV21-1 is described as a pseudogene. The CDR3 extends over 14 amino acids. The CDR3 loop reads CASKGVDRHYGYTF. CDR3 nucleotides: TGTGCCAGCAAAGGTGTGGACAGGCACTATGGCTACACCTTC.

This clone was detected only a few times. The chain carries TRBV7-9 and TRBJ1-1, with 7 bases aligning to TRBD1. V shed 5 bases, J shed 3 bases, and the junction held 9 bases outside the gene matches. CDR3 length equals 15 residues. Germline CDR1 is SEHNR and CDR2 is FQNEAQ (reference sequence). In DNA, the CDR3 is TGTGCCAGCAGCCGCAACAGGGGAAGGGACACTGAAGCTTTCTTT. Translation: CASSRNRGRDTEAFF. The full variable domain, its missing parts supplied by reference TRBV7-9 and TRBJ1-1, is DTGVSQNPRHKITKRGQNVTFRCDPISEHNRLYWYRQTLGQGPEFLTYFQNEAQLEKSRLLSDRFSAERPKGSFSTLEIQRTEQGDSAMYLCASSRNRGRDTEAFFGQGTRLTVV.

The CDR3 loop reads CASSTNRGDYNEQFF. CDR3 sequence (DNA): TGCGCCAGCAGCACCAACAGGGGGGATTACAATGAGCAGTTCTTC. V usage is TRBV5-1 and J usage is TRBJ2-1; 8 bases are a match to TRBD1. The CDR3 totals 15 residues. Per germline, CDR1 SGHRS and CDR2 YFSETQ. J was trimmed by 4 bases and V by 4 bases; bases with no gene match: 7.

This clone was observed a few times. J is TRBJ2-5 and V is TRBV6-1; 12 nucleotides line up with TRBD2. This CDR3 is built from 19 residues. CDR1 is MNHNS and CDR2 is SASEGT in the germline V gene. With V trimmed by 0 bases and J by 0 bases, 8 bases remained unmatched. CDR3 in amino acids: CASSEARPGTSGYQETQYF. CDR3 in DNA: TGTGCCAGCAGTGAAGCTCGGCCCGGGACTAGCGGGTACCAAGAGACCCAGTACTTC.

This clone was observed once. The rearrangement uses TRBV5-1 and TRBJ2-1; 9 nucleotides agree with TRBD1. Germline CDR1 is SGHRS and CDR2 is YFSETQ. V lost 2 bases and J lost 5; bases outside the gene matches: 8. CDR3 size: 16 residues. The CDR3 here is CASSLGGTGIDNEQFF. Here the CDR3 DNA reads TGCGCCAGCAGCTTAGGAGGGACAGGGATCGACAATGAGCAGTTCTTC.

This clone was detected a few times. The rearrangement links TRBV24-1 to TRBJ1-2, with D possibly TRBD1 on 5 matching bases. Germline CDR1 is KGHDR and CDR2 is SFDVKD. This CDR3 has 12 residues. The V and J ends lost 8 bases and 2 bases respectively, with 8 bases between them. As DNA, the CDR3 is TGTGCCACCAATCAGGGCAACTATGGCTACACCTTC. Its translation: CATNQGNYGYTF.

The CDR3 bases are TGTGCCAGCAGCCCTCAGGGGGCGGGGGAGACCCAGTACTTC. Translation gives CASSPQGAGETQYF. The chain has TRBV11-2 and TRBJ2-5, with 8 bases lining up with TRBD1. The CDR3 is 14 residues long. Unmatched junction bases numbered 7, after V lost 5 bases and J lost 5 bases. Looked up from germline, CDR1 is SGHAT and CDR2 is FQNNGV.

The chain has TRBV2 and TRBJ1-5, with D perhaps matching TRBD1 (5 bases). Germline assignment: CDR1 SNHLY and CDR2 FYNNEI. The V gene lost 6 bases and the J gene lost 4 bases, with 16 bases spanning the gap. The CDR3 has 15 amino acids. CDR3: CASSRGDGKNQPQHF. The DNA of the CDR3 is TGTGCCAGCAGCCGGGGGGACGGCAAAAATCAGCCCCAGCATTTT.

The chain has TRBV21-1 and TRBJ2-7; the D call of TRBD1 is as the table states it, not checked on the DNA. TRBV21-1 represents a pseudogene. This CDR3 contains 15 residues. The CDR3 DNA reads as TGTGCCAGCAGCAAAGTGGGCCTGCTTCCCGACGAGCAGTACTTC. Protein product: CASSKVGLLPDEQYF.

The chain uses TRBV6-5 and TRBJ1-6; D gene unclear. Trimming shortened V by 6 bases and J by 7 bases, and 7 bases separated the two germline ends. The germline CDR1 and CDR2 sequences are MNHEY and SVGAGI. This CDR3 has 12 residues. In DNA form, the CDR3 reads TGTGCCAGCAGCCTCGGGAATTCACCCCTCCACTTT. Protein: CASSLGNSPLHF.

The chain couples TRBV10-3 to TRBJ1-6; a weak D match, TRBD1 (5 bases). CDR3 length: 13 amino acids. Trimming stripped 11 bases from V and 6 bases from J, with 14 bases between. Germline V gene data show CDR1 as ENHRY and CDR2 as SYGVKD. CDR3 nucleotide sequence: TGTGCCGTCGCGAGGCAGGGTAATTCACCCCTCCACTTT. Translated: CAVARQGNSPLHF.

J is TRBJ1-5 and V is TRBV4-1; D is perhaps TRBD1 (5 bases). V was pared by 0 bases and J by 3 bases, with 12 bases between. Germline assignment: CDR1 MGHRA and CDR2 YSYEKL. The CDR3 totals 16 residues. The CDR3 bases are TGCGCCAGCAGCCAAGAGCGTGCCAGGGCCAATCAGCCCCAGCATTTT. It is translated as CASSQERARANQPQHF.

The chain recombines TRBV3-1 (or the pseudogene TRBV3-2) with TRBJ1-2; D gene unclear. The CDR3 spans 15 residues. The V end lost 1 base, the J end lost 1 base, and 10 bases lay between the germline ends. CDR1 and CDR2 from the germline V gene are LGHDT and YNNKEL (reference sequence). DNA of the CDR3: TGTGCCAGCAGCCAAGCCTCAGTTGGTAACTATGGCTACACCTTC. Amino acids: CASSQASVGNYGYTF.

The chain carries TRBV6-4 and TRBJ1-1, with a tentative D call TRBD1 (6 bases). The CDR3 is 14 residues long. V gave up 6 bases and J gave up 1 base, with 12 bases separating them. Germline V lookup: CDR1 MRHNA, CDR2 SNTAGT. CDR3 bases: TGTGCCAGCAGGACACAGGGATCGAACACTGAAGCTTTCTTT. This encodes CASRTQGSNTEAFF.

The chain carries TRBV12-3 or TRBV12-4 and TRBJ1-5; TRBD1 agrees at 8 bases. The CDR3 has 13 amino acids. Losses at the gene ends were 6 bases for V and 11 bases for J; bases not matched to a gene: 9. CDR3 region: CASRAGGPGAQHF. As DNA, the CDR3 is TGTGCCAGCAGGGCAGGGGGCCCTGGAGCCCAGCATTTT.

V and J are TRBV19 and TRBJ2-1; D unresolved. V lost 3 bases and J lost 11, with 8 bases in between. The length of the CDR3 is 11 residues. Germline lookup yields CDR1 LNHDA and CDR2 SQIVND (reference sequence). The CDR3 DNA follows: TGTGCCAGTAGTATTTCGTGGCAGCAGTTCTTC. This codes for CASSISWQQFF. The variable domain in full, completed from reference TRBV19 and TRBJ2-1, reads DGGITQSPKYLFRKEGQNVTLSCEQNLNHDAMYWYRQDPGQGLRLIYYSQIVNDFQKGDIAEGYSVSREKKESFPLTVTSAQKNPTAFYLCASSISWQQFFGPGTRLTVL.

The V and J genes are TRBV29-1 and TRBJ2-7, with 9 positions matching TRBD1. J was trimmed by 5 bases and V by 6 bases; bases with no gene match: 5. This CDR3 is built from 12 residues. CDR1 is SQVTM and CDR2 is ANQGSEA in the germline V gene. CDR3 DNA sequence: TGCAGCGTATCACAGGGGGCAAACGAGCAGTACTTC. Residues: CSVSQGANEQYF.

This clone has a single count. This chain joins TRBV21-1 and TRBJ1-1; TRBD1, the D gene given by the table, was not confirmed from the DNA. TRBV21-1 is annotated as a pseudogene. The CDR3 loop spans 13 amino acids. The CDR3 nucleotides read TGTGCCACTCACAGGGGCCTGAACACTGAAGCTTTCTTT. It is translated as CATHRGLNTEAFF.

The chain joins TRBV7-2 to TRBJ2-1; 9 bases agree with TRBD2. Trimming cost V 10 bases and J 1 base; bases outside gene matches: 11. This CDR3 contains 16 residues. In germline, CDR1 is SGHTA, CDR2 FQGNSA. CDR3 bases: TGTGCCACCTCTAGCGGGGAAATGAAGTCCTACAATGAGCAGTTCTTC. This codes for CATSSGEMKSYNEQFF.

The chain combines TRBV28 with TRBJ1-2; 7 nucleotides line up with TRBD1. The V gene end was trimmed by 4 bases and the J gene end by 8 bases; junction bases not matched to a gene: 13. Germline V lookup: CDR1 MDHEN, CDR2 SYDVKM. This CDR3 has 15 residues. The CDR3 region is CASSSRTGSKRGYTF. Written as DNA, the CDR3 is TGTGCCAGCAGTTCGCGGACAGGCTCCAAGAGGGGCTACACCTTC.